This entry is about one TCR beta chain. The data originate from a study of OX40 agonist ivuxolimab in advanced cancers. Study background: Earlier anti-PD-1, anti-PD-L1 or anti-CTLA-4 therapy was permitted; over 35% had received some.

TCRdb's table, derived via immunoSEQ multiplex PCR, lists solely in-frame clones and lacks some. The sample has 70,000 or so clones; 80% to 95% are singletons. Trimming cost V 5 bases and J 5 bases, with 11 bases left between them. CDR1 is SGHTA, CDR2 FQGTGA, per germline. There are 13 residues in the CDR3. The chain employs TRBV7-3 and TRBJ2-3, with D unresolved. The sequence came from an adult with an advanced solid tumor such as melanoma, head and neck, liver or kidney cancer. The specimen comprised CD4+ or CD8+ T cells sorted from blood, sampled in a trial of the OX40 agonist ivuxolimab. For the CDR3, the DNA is TGTGCCAGCAGCCCGATAGCAGGAGATACGCAGTATTTT. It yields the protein CASSPIAGDTQYF.